Listed below are T cell receptor beta chains from one sample, sequenced in a study of blood T cell repertoires in COVID-19. Data came from immunoSEQ multiplex PCR; TCRdb stores just in-frame clones and leaves some out. Of approximately 340,000 clones in the sample, 80% to 90% were seen once. The source material was peripheral blood. These receptors all come from a man younger than 40 with COVID-19, enrolled during active disease. The CDR3 runs from the conserved cysteine through the conserved F or W. A D gene is named only where the DNA matches it firmly. Clone size is stated in some rows and not others, as once, few, many or a class when expanded.

TRBJ1-1 TRBV12-5 NA NA TGTGCTAGTGGAACAGGGAAGAAAGCTTTCTTT CASGTGKKAFF
TRBJ1-1 TRBV6-5 TRBD1 NA TGTGCCAGCAGTTATTCGACAGGGTGGACTGAAGCTTTCTTT CASSYSTGWTEAFF
TRBJ1-1 TRBV5-4 TRBD1 NA TGTGCCAGCAGCCAATGGACAGGGGGCACTGAAGCTTTCTTT CASSQWTGGTEAFF
TRBJ2-2 TRBV18 NA NA TGTGCCAGCTCACCGAATAGGGGCTTTTTTAACACCGGGGAGCTGTTTTTT CASSPNRGFFNTGELFF
TRBJ2-1 TRBV7-9 NA NA TGTGCCAGCAGCTTAGAATCATTAGCGGTGTCGCAGTTCTTC CASSLESLAVSQFF
TRBJ2-5 TRBV18 TRBD2 NA TGTGCCAGCTCACCACCCTTAGCGGGGGTAGAGACCCAGTACTTC CASSPPLAGVETQYF
TRBJ1-3 TRBV4-3 TRBD1 NA TGCGCCAGCAGCCCCGGGACAGGGAAGCAGGGCACCATATATTTT CASSPGTGKQGTIYF
TRBJ1-1 TRBV7-8 NA NA TGTGCCAGCAGCTTCGACAGTAACACTGAAGCTTTCTTT CASSFDSNTEAFF
TRBJ1-3 TRBV10-3 NA NA TGTGCCTCCAGATCCACAGGGTCTGGGGGAAACACCATATATTTT CASRSTGSGGNTIYF
TRBJ2-7 TRBV5-1 TRBD2 NA TGCGCCAGCAGCTTGGGGGGGACTAGCGGGAGCTCCCACGAGCAGTACTTC CASSLGGTSGSSHEQYF
TRBJ2-1 TRBV6-4 TRBD2 NA TGTGCCAGCAGTGACTCGCCGCGGGGGGGATCCCACAATGAGCAGTTCTTC CASSDSPRGGSHNEQFF
TRBJ2-7 TRBV25-1 TRBD1 NA TGTGCCAGCAGTGAAGCCAGGGGGTTCGACGAGCAGTACTTC CASSEARGFDEQYF
TRBJ2-2 TRBV12-3/TRBV12-4 NA NA TGTGCCAGCAACGACTCGCCCGGGGAGCTGTTTTTT CASNDSPGELFF
TRBJ1-1 TRBV7-6 TRBD1 NA TGTGCCAGCAGCTCCGGGACAGGGAACACTGAAGCTTTCTTT CASSSGTGNTEAFF
TRBJ2-5 TRBV9 NA NA TGTGCCAGCAGCGTAGGCCCCAGCGGGCGAGAGACCCAGTACTTC CASSVGPSGRETQYF
TRBJ2-2 TRBV6-2/TRBV6-3 TRBD2 NA TGTGCCAGCAGTAACCCGACTAGCGGGAGCCGCACCGGGGAGCTGTTTTTT CASSNPTSGSRTGELFF
TRBJ2-1 TRBV7-2 TRBD2 NA TGTGCCAGCAGCCCGTCCGGGACTAGCGGGAGGCATGAGCAGTTCTTC CASSPSGTSGRHEQFF
TRBJ1-1 TRBV12-3/TRBV12-4 NA NA TGTGCCAGCAGTCCCCACTCAGAAGCTTTCTTT CASSPHSEAFF
TRBJ2-5 TRBV3-1/TRBV3-2 TRBD2 NA TGTGCCAGCAGCCGGCGGGTGGATAGCGGGGCCGGGGGCGAGACCCAGTACTTC CASSRRVDSGAGGETQYF
TRBJ2-5 TRBV2 TRBD2 NA TGTGCCAGCGGACTAGCGGGAGTTGGGACCCAGTACTTC CASGLAGVGTQYF
TRBJ1-1 TRBV18 NA once TGTGCCAGCTCACCGGGACTGTTGAACACTGAAGCTTTCTTT CASSPGLLNTEAFF
TRBJ2-7 TRBV5-1 TRBD2 NA TGCGCCAGCAGCTTAACGGGGGGAGACCACGAGCAGTACTTC CASSLTGGDHEQYF
TRBJ2-7 TRBV18 NA NA TGTGCCAGCTCACCCACAGGGACCGAGCAGTACTTC CASSPTGTEQYF
TRBJ2-7 TRBV6-6 TRBD2 NA TGTGCCAGCAGTTACTCTAAGACTAGCGGAACCTACGAGCAGTACTTC CASSYSKTSGTYEQYF